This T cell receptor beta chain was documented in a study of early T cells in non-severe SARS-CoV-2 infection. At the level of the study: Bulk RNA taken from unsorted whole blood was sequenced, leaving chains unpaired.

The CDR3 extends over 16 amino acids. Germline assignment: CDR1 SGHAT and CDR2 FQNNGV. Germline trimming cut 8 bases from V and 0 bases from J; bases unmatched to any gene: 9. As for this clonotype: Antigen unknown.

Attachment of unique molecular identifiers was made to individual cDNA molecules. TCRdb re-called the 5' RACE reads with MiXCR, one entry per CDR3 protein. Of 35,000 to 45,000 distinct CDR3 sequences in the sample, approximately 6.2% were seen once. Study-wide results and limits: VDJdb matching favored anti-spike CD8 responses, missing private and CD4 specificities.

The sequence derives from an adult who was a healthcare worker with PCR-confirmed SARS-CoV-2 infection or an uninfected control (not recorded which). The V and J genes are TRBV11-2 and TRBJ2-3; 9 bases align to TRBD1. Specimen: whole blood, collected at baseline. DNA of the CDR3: TGTGCCAGCGCTGACAGGGGGTCGGCCAGCACAGATACGCAGTATTTT. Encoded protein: CASADRGSASTDTQYF.